A selection of T cell receptor beta chains follows, all from one sample in a study of blood T cell repertoires in COVID-19. Generated by immunoSEQ multiplex PCR, the TCRdb table keeps only in-frame clones and is missing some. The table shows about 400,000 clones, with approximately 88% occurring only once. Sequencing was performed on PBMCs or T cells enriched from blood (not recorded which). The source of these receptors is a woman aged 40 to 49 with acute COVID-19. Both conserved end residues are part of each CDR3. A D gene is named only where the DNA matches it firmly. Clone size, where shown, is once, few, many, or a class for clones that have expanded.

size,J,V,D,CDR3,DNA
NA,TRBJ1-1,TRBV11-2,NA,CASSPNTRVAFF,TGTGCCAGCAGCCCGAATACGAGAGTGGCTTTCTTT
once,TRBJ1-4,TRBV9,TRBD1,CASSTPGTGADSTNEKLFF,TGTGCCAGCAGCACCCCCGGGACAGGGGCCGACTCAACTAATGAAAAACTGTTTTTT
NA,TRBJ1-2,TRBV30,TRBD1,CACYRDSSYGYTF,TGTGCCTGCTACCGGGACAGCTCGTATGGCTACACCTTC
NA,TRBJ2-2,TRBV6-4,NA,CASSDKLNTGELFF,TGTGCCAGCAGTGATAAATTAAACACCGGGGAGCTGTTTTTT
NA,TRBJ2-7,TRBV18,NA,CASSPTGSYEQYF,TGTGCCAGCTCACCAACAGGATCCTACGAGCAGTACTTC
many,TRBJ1-2,TRBV18,TRBD1,CASSFSTGIGYTF,TGTGCCAGCTCATTCTCGACAGGGATTGGCTACACCTTC
NA,TRBJ2-2,TRBV9,NA,CASSGQGELFF,TGTGCCAGCAGCGGGCAAGGGGAGCTGTTTTTT
NA,TRBJ2-7,TRBV4-1,TRBD2,CASSQETSGPYEQYF,TGCGCCAGCAGCCAGGAAACTAGCGGACCCTACGAGCAGTACTTC
once,TRBJ2-7,TRBV7-2,NA,CASSPGGGAPYEQYF,TGTGCCAGCAGCCCCGGAGGGGGGGCCCCTTACGAGCAGTACTTC
NA,TRBJ2-3,TRBV19,TRBD2,CATTWTSGGTDTQYF,TGTGCCACTACCTGGACTAGCGGGGGCACAGATACGCAGTATTTT
NA,TRBJ1-2,TRBV7-8,NA,CASSIQTSVYGYTF,TGTGCCAGCAGCATCCAGACATCAGTCTATGGCTACACCTTC
NA,TRBJ1-2,TRBV5-6,NA,CASREQGDHGYTF,TGTGCCAGCAGGGAACAGGGTGACCATGGCTACACCTTC
NA,TRBJ1-2,TRBV30,NA,CAWSVRGGGNYGYTF,TGTGCCTGGAGTGTACGAGGAGGAGGAAACTATGGCTACACCTTC
NA,TRBJ2-2,TRBV5-1,NA,CASSLGSQGAGELFF,TGCGCCAGCAGCTTGGGCAGCCAGGGTGCCGGGGAGCTGTTTTTT
NA,TRBJ1-1,TRBV5-4,TRBD1,CASSPGQGVFAEAFF,TGTGCCAGCAGCCCGGGACAGGGGGTTTTCGCTGAAGCTTTCTTT
NA,TRBJ1-1,TRBV12-3/TRBV12-4,NA,CASSLSGNTEAFF,TGTGCCAGCAGTCTCAGCGGGAACACTGAAGCTTTCTTT
NA,TRBJ1-1,TRBV27,TRBD1,CASRGTGRNTEAFF,TGTGCCAGCAGGGGGACAGGGCGGAACACTGAAGCTTTCTTT
NA,TRBJ1-2,TRBV5-4,NA,CASTLQGGEEGYTF,TGTGCCAGCACCCTTCAAGGGGGGGAGGAGGGCTACACCTTC
once,TRBJ2-7,TRBV30,TRBD1,CAWSEGTGHYEQYF,TGTGCCTGGAGTGAAGGGACAGGTCACTACGAGCAGTACTTC
NA,TRBJ1-3,TRBV5-4,TRBD1,CASSFRTGTGNTIYF,TGTGCCAGCAGCTTTCGGACAGGGACTGGAAACACCATATATTTT
NA,TRBJ2-5,TRBV3-1/TRBV3-2,TRBD2,CASSSTSGGDLKETQYF,TGTGCCAGCAGCTCGACTAGCGGGGGGGACCTTAAAGAGACCCAGTACTTC
NA,TRBJ1-2,TRBV12-3/TRBV12-4,TRBD1,CASSFTGGRGYTF,TGTGCCAGCAGTTTCACAGGGGGAAGAGGCTACACCTTC